This TCR beta chain was retrieved from a study of blood T cell repertoires in COVID-19. On the study more broadly: Samples taken during acute and convalescent COVID-19 were collected in the United States, Italy and Spain. Nucleic acid was either cDNA or gDNA, and it came from T cells, B-cell-depleted T cells, or PBMCs.

In the original workflow: Estimation of nucleated cell counts relied on the amplification of reference gene primers. The repertoire was sequenced with immunoSEQ multiplex PCR; TCRdb's copy has only in-frame clones and lacks some. V and J calls and clone size are given by that table; D and trimming were obtained from the DNA. The table lists 90,000 to 150,000 clones, around 80% of them singletons. V was clipped by 4 bases and J by 2 bases; unmatched bases: 3. CDR3 length: 14 amino acids. Germline loops: CDR1 MNHEY, CDR2 SVGAGI. The specimen sequenced was peripheral blood. The receptor was isolated from a woman older than 75 with acute or convalescent COVID-19. The chain couples TRBV6-5 to TRBJ2-3; 7 positions match TRBD1. CDR3 DNA: TGTGCCAGCAGTTTGGGGACAGTCACAGATACGCAGTATTTT. Translating gives CASSLGTVTDTQYF.